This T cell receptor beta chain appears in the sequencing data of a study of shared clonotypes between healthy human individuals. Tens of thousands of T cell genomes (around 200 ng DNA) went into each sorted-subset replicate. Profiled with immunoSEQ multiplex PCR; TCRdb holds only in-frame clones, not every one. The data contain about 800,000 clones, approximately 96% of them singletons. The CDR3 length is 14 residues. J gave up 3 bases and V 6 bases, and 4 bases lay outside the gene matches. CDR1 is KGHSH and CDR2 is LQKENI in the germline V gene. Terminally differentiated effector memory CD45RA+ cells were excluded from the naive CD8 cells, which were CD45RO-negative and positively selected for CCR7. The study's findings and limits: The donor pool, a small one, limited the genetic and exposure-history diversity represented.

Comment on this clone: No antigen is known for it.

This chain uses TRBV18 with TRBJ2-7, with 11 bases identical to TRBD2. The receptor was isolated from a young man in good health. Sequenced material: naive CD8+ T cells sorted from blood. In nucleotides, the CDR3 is TGTGCCAGCTCTTACGGACTAGCGGGCTACGAGCAGTACTTC. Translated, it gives CASSYGLAGYEQYF.